This TCR beta chain derives from a study of OX40 agonist ivuxolimab in advanced cancers. Study overall: The patients received agonistic anti-OX40 (CD134) antibody ivuxolimab. Of mixed ages from about 20 to 80 and averaging roughly 60 years, the group was approximately 80% male. Whole-study findings and limits: More expanded clones were seen, on average, in CD8+ T cells than in CD4+.

Profiling relied on immunoSEQ multiplex PCR, and the TCRdb table lists in-frame clones only, not all of them. This sample has about 120,000 clones, with 80% to 90% found just once. Any history of autoimmune disease or systemic immunosuppression disqualified patients. Germline loops: CDR1 SGHTA, CDR2 FQGTGA. The CDR3 has 13 residues. V was shortened by 5 bases and J by 0 bases, with 5 bases between the two germline ends. This clone was seen only a few times. No antigen is known for it. The sequencing used CD4+ or CD8+ T cells sorted from blood, collected in a trial of the OX40 agonist ivuxolimab. This chain links TRBV7-3 with TRBJ1-5; D not resolved. The TCR originated in an adult with an advanced solid tumor such as melanoma, head and neck, liver or kidney cancer. CDR3 nucleotide sequence: TGTGCCAGCAGCCTGGATAGCAATCAGCCCCAGCATTTT. The encoded protein is CASSLDSNQPQHF. Full variable domain (remainder filled in from reference TRBV7-3 and TRBJ1-5): GAGVSQTPSNKVTEKGKYVELRCDPISGHTALYWYRQSLGQGPEFLIYFQGTGAADDSGLPNDRFFAVRPEGSVSTLKIQRTERGDSAVYLCASSLDSNQPQHFGDGTRLSIL.